These T cell receptor beta chains were read from a single sample in a study of T cell responses to AZD1222 COVID-19 vaccine. Clones were read by immunoSEQ multiplex PCR, and TCRdb kept only the in-frame ones, dropping some. The top ten clones hold 3% to 4.5% of a sample with more than 110,000 clones, 90% to 95% of them seen once. The sequencing here drew on peripheral blood, taken 28 days after the second AZD1222 dose. The origin of the receptors is an adult who received the AZD1222 COVID-19 vaccine. Each CDR3 is given with its conserved first and last residue. A D gene is named only where the DNA matches it firmly. Clone size is given for some rows only: seen once, a few or many times, or a class if the clone is expanded.

CASSLEASGRQTKSYNEQFF,TGTGCCAGCAGCTTAGAGGCTAGCGGGAGACAAACAAAATCCTACAATGAGCAGTTCTTC,TRBV11-3,TRBJ2-1,TRBD2,.
CAISESTAYGYTF,TGTGCCATCAGTGAGTCGACAGCCTATGGCTACACCTTC,TRBV10-3,TRBJ1-2,.,.
CASSQDGNTEAFF,TGTGCCAGTAGCCAAGACGGGAACACTGAAGCTTTCTTT,TRBV19,TRBJ1-1,.,.
CASSTGQGPDTQYF,TGCGCCAGCAGCACGGGACAGGGGCCCGATACGCAGTATTTT,TRBV5-1,TRBJ2-3,TRBD1,.
CASSRREGLSEQYF,TGTGCCAGCAGTAGGCGGGAGGGCCTTTCCGAGCAGTACTTC,TRBV9,TRBJ2-7,TRBD2,.
CASSLGTNFGNTIYF,TGTGCCAGCAGTTTGGGGACCAACTTCGGAAACACCATATATTTT,TRBV6-5,TRBJ1-3,.,.
CASRYSGQPNQPQHF,TGTGCCAGCAGGTATAGCGGACAACCAAATCAGCCCCAGCATTTT,TRBV6-5,TRBJ1-5,.,.
CASSPERTSVGNEQFF,TGCGCCAGCAGCCCCGAGCGGACTAGCGTCGGCAATGAGCAGTTCTTC,TRBV4-1,TRBJ2-1,TRBD2,.
CASSPTRDGRGYNEQFF,TGTGCCAGCTCACCCACCAGAGATGGCAGGGGCTACAATGAGCAGTTCTTC,TRBV18,TRBJ2-1,.,.
CASRRTGVEKLFF,TGTGCCAGCAGGCGGACAGGGGTTGAAAAACTGTTTTTT,TRBV2,TRBJ1-4,TRBD1,.
CASSQDFASGRVDTGELFF,TGCGCCAGCAGCCAAGATTTTGCTAGCGGGAGGGTCGACACCGGGGAGCTGTTTTTT,TRBV4-1,TRBJ2-2,TRBD2,.
CASRASGSAYEQYF,TGTGCCAGCAGAGCGAGCGGTTCCGCCTACGAGCAGTACTTC,TRBV5-6,TRBJ2-7,.,.
CASSSTGSGANVLTF,TGTGCCAGCAGTTCGACAGGGTCTGGGGCCAACGTCCTGACTTTC,TRBV28,TRBJ2-6,TRBD1,few
CASRGQAANTGELFF,TGTGCCAGCAGGGGACAGGCCGCGAACACCGGGGAGCTGTTTTTT,TRBV6-5,TRBJ2-2,TRBD1,.
CASRRPTSGSYEQYF,TGTGCCAGCAGACGACCGACTAGCGGGAGTTACGAGCAGTACTTC,TRBV2,TRBJ2-7,TRBD2,.
CASSSSLLAGDEQYF,TGTGCCAGCAGCTCCTCCCTCCTAGCGGGGGACGAGCAGTACTTC,TRBV7-4,TRBJ2-7,TRBD2,.
CASSLSGRAATGELFF,TGTGCCAGCAGCCTGAGCGGGAGGGCCGCCACCGGGGAGCTGTTTTTT,TRBV3-1/TRBV3-2,TRBJ2-2,TRBD2,.
CASTNHWTARWVPNQPQHF,TGTGCCAGCACCAACCATTGGACGGCCCGTTGGGTACCGAATCAGCCCCAGCATTTT,TRBV21-1,TRBJ1-5,.,.
CASSVVAGGTDYEQYF,TGTGCCAGCAGCGTAGTGGCGGGAGGAACTGATTACGAGCAGTACTTC,TRBV9,TRBJ2-7,TRBD2,.
CASSTSGTGNEKLFF,TGTGCCAGCAGCACCTCCGGGACAGGGAATGAAAAACTGTTTTTT,TRBV4-2,TRBJ1-4,TRBD1,.
CASSELETDSNQPQHF,TGTGCCAGCAGTGAATTAGAGACGGATAGCAATCAGCCCCAGCATTTT,TRBV6-1,TRBJ1-5,.,.
CAWTAGQGLQYF,TGTGCCTGGACCGCTGGACAGGGGCTTCAGTACTTC,TRBV30,TRBJ2-4,TRBD1,.
CASSPSPGAGYGYTF,TGTGCCAGCTCACCATCTCCTGGGGCCGGCTATGGCTACACCTTC,TRBV18,TRBJ1-2,.,few
CASSQEGRGYNSPLHF,TGTGCCAGCAGCCAAGAAGGTAGGGGCTATAATTCACCCCTCCACTTT,TRBV3-1/TRBV3-2,TRBJ1-6,.,.